The clone carrying this TCR beta chain was found once. The antigen is unknown. Generated by immunoSEQ multiplex PCR, the TCRdb table keeps only in-frame clones and is missing some. The table has about 36,000 clones, around 76% seen once. Per germline, CDR1 LNHDA and CDR2 SQIVND (reference sequence). V was cut by 7 bases and J by 6 bases, with 22 bases left in between. This CDR3 has 16 amino acids. This record comes from a study of STAT5B mutations in CD4+ large granular lymphocyte leukemia. Findings and limits, study-wide: Compared with healthy controls (2/35), patient top clones favored TRBV06 (8/27). Higher CD4+ than CD8+ T-LGLL clonality might reflect small sample size.

This receptor was identified in a human donor in good health. This rearrangement joins TRBV19 to TRBJ2-1; no definite D call. The sequenced sample was CD4+ T cells from blood buffy coats. The CDR3 DNA reads as TGTGCCAGTACCCTCCGTGGGAAAAAAAAGGGCAATGAGCAGTTCTTC. Amino acids: CASTLRGKKKGNEQFF.